These 6 T cell receptor beta chains were sequenced from one sample in a study of blood T cell repertoires in COVID-19 (TCRdb year 2020). Library preparation was by the immunoSEQ multiplex PCR assay. TCRdb provides this immuneACCESS table in a form limited to in-frame rearrangements. Some clones are lacking; in checked studies, under half of them reflect an unresolved V gene, and why the rest are absent is not known. The sample table lists approximately 440,000 clones, 90% of them with a count of one. The ten largest make up under 0.7% of the sample. Sequenced sample: PBMCs or T cells enriched from blood (not recorded which). The receptor set was obtained from a man younger than 35 who had recovered from COVID-19.

The rearrangement joins TRBV9 to TRBJ1-5; D is possibly TRBD1 (5 bases). V lost 3 bases and J lost 2, with 9 bases in between. The germline V gene encodes CDR1 SGDLS and CDR2 YYNGEE. The CDR3 runs to 14 residues. The CDR3 DNA sequence: TGTGCCAGCAGCGCAGGACACCGCAATCAGCCCCAGCATTTT. The encoded protein is CASSAGHRNQPQHF.

Here the CDR3 reads CASSPLWRLAGDPNEQFF. The CDR3 nucleotides read TGTGCCAGCAGCCCTCTTTGGCGACTAGCGGGAGACCCAAATGAGCAGTTCTTC. The chain links TRBV3-1 (or the pseudogene TRBV3-2) to TRBJ2-1, with 12 bases matching TRBD2. Germline loops: CDR1 LGHDT, CDR2 YNNKEL (reference sequence). With V trimmed by 4 bases and J by 7 bases, 14 bases remained unmatched. The CDR3 extends over 18 amino acids.

The V gene is TRBV19, the J gene TRBJ1-5; D is unresolved. The V gene's germline CDR1 is LNHDA and CDR2 SQIVND (reference sequence). V was shortened by 2 bases and J by 2 bases, with 16 bases between the two germline ends. This CDR3 is built from 17 residues. The CDR3 loop reads CASSIKSKSRGNQPQHF. The CDR3, as DNA: TGTGCCAGTAGTATAAAGAGCAAATCTCGGGGCAATCAGCCCCAGCATTTT.

The genes are TRBV7-2 and TRBJ1-2; the D gene is possibly TRBD1 (5 bases). The CDR3 spans 15 residues. CDR1 and CDR2 from the germline V gene are SGHTA and FQGNSA. V lost 5 bases to trimming and J lost 4 bases, with 17 bases between them. CDR3 nucleotide sequence: TGTGCCAGCAGCCACATTGGGCGGGACCTCTATGGCTACACCTTC. It specifies CASSHIGRDLYGYTF.

This clone occurred once. The V call is TRBV12-3 or TRBV12-4, the J call TRBJ2-3, with a weak D call TRBD1 (6 bases). Trimming took off 5 bases at V and 3 bases at J, with 6 bases between the two ends. This CDR3 contains 12 residues. CDR3 sequence: CASSGTTDTQYF. The CDR3 DNA is TGTGCCAGCAGTGGGACAACAGATACGCAGTATTTT.

V is TRBV18 and J is TRBJ2-5; 8 positions match TRBD1. CDR1 is KGHSH and CDR2 is LQKENI in the germline V gene. The CDR3 loop spans 13 amino acids. V was clipped by 8 bases and J by 2 bases; unmatched bases: 4. CDR3 in amino acids: CASAQGAQETQYF. CDR3 in DNA: TGTGCCAGCGCGCAGGGGGCTCAAGAGACCCAGTACTTC.